This T cell receptor beta chain originates from a study of CD8+ T cells in alopecia areata. At the level of the study: For treated patients, severity scores reflected the percentage of scalp area affected. Study findings and constraints: Scalp clonality, along with expanded CD8+ clones among the top 100, was significantly decreased by tofacitinib.

On this clone itself: The target antigen is unknown.

Investigators isolated RNA and reverse transcribed it into cDNA to act as the sequencing template. TCRdb keeps only in-frame clones here, not all; method: immunoSEQ multiplex PCR. The table lists around 200,000 clones, around 65% of them singletons. Noted treatment: oral pan-JAK inhibitor, 5-10 mg twice daily. From alopecia areata patients, lesional scalp punch biopsies and peripheral blood were collected. The material was CD4+ T cells sorted from blood, obtained at week 4, from a patient treated with tofacitinib. This TCR derives from a human donor with alopecia areata.

Here the CDR3 reads CASRPSSGGAQYF. The CDR3 nucleotides read TGTGCCAGCAGACCCTCTAGCGGGGGGGCCCAGTACTTC. This chain links TRBV7-9 with TRBJ2-5, with 12 bases identical to TRBD2. The CDR3 consists of 13 residues. V trimming: 6 bases; J trimming: 9 bases; junction bases outside the gene matches: 5. Germline CDR1 SEHNR, CDR2 FQNEAQ (reference sequence).